This entry lists 30 T cell receptor beta chains sequenced from one sample in a study of blood T cell repertoires in COVID-19. Sequenced by immunoSEQ multiplex PCR; TCRdb stores in-frame clones only, minus some. The data hold some 320,000 clones, with about 89% observed a single time. Sequencing was carried out using peripheral blood. The receptors stem from a woman aged 50 to 65 who had recovered from COVID-19.

This clone was counted a single time. One junction end disagrees with the germline gene, perhaps due to a read error. The chain couples TRBV27 to TRBJ1-1, with D perhaps TRBD1 (6 bases). Germline CDR1 is MNHEY and CDR2 is SMNVEV (reference sequence). The CDR3 loop spans 14 amino acids. The CDR3 nucleotides read TGTGCCAGCAGTTTACCGACTACCACAGGGAGACTCTACTTT. Its translation is CASSLPTTTGRLYF.

Only one count was recorded for this clone. This rearrangement joins TRBV7-3 to TRBJ2-1, with 11 bases aligning to TRBD1. Germline lookup yields CDR1 SGHTA and CDR2 FQGTGA. The CDR3 consists of 15 residues. V dropped 4 bases and J dropped 6; count of bases not matched to a gene: 5. In DNA, the CDR3 is TGTGCCAGCAGCTCTAGGGACAGGGGGATCAATGAGCAGTTCTTC. Its protein is CASSSRDRGINEQFF.

V gene TRBV4-3 combines with J gene TRBJ2-3; 7 bases are shared with TRBD2. Germline V lookup: CDR1 LGHNA, CDR2 YSLEER. Trimming cost V 0 bases and J 8 bases; bases outside gene matches: 8. The CDR3 sequence is 15 residues long. The CDR3 coding sequence is TGCGCCAGCAGCCAAGATATATCGGGGGAGGGTACGCAGTATTTT. As protein: CASSQDISGEGTQYF.

Notes on this clone: The sample contains more than one DNA sequence encoding this CDR3. The rearrangement joins TRBV5-1 to TRBJ1-1, with 8 bases fitting TRBD1. V gave up 1 base and J gave up 0 bases; unmatched junction bases: 2. The CDR3 covers 15 residues. Germline CDR1 SGHRS, CDR2 YFSETQ. The CDR3 coding sequence is TGCGCCAGCAGCTTGCCAGGGGGCTTGAACACTGAAGCTTTCTTT. It yields the protein CASSLPGGLNTEAFF.

The chain recombines TRBV7-9 with TRBJ1-1; D is undetermined. The CDR3 runs 17 residues. Germline lookup yields CDR1 SEHNR and CDR2 FQNEAQ (reference sequence). Trimming took off 3 bases at V and 3 bases at J, with 20 bases between the two ends. DNA for the CDR3: TGTGCCAGCAGCTTCCCCGATAAAAACGGGGAAGACACTGAAGCTTTCTTT. Translation: CASSFPDKNGEDTEAFF.

The gene calls are TRBV9 and TRBJ1-6; no definite D call. The CDR3 consists of 15 residues. The germline gives CDR1 SGDLS, CDR2 YYNGEE. V was shortened by 3 bases and J by 0 bases, with 7 bases between the two germline ends. The CDR3 coding sequence is TGTGCCAGCAGCGAGTACGGCTCCTATAATTCACCCCTCCACTTT. Translation gives CASSEYGSYNSPLHF.

J is TRBJ1-4 and V is TRBV18; no firm D call. There are 15 residues in the CDR3. Germline-derived CDR1 and CDR2 are KGHSH and LQKENI. The V gene lost 3 bases and the J gene lost 7 bases, with 15 bases spanning the gap. The chain's CDR3 is CASSPTAVSSEKLFF. CDR3 bases: TGTGCCAGCTCACCCACAGCAGTGTCGAGTGAAAAACTGTTTTTT.

This clone was seen just once. This sequence joins TRBV24-1 and TRBJ1-2; D unresolved. This CDR3 comprises 12 residues. Trimming removed 4 bases from V and 2 bases from J, with 4 bases in between. Germline V gives CDR1 KGHDR, CDR2 SFDVKD. The CDR3 loop is CATSDENYGYTF. CDR3 nucleotide sequence: TGTGCCACCAGTGACGAGAACTATGGCTACACCTTC.

V gene TRBV7-2 combines with J gene TRBJ1-5; TRBD1 might be the D (6 bases). Germline CDR1 reads SGHTA; CDR2 reads FQGNSA. This CDR3 has 15 amino acids. V lost 5 bases, J lost 3 bases, and 14 bases lay in between. Written as DNA, the CDR3 is TGTGCCAGCAGCACCCACACAGGGATCAATCAGCCCCAGCATTTT. This encodes CASSTHTGINQPQHF.

The chain recombines TRBV7-3 with TRBJ2-2, with 7 bases fitting TRBD1. V was pared by 5 bases and J by 1 base, with 7 bases of the junction left unmatched. The CDR3 runs 16 residues. Germline V gene lookup returns CDR1 SGHTA and CDR2 FQGTGA. CDR3 sequence (DNA): TGTGCCAGCAGCCTCGGATGGACAGGGAACACCGGGGAGCTGTTTTTT. This codes for CASSLGWTGNTGELFF. The full variable domain, in which reference TRBV7-3 and TRBJ2-2 provide the parts outside the CDR3, is GAGVSQTPSNKVTEKGKYVELRCDPISGHTALYWYRQSLGQGPEFLIYFQGTGAADDSGLPNDRFFAVRPEGSVSTLKIQRTERGDSAVYLCASSLGWTGNTGELFFGEGSRLTVL.

CDR3 region: CASSTRGPISYEQYF. In DNA form, the CDR3 reads TGTGCCAGCAGTACCAGGGGGCCAATCTCCTACGAGCAGTACTTC. The rearrangement joins TRBV6-5 to TRBJ2-7, with 8 positions matching TRBD1. Looked up from germline, CDR1 is MNHEY and CDR2 is SVGAGI. Trimming cost V 5 bases and J 0 bases; bases outside gene matches: 6. CDR3 length: 15 residues.

The rearrangement links TRBV5-6 to TRBJ1-6; 9 nucleotides agree with TRBD1. Germline loops: CDR1 SGHDT, CDR2 YYEEEE. CDR3 size: 14 residues. The trim removed 4 bases at V and 7 bases at J, leaving 3 bases unmatched. CDR3 coding DNA: TGTGCCAGCAGCCGGGACAGGGAGAATTCACCCCTCCACTTT. Translation: CASSRDRENSPLHF.

This rearrangement joins TRBV27 to TRBJ1-3; TRBD1 is a possible D gene (5 bases). In germline, CDR1 is MNHEY, CDR2 SMNVEV (reference sequence). The CDR3 runs to 15 residues. Trimming removed 3 bases from V and 4 bases from J, with 13 bases in between. The CDR3 region has the DNA TGTGCCAGCAGTTTTTCAGGGTTGGTGGGAAACACCATATATTTT. This codes for CASSFSGLVGNTIYF.

The chain links TRBV5-4 to TRBJ2-6; maybe TRBD2 (7 bases). The germline V and J ends were trimmed by 4 bases and 2 bases, with 13 bases remaining between them. CDR3 size: 16 residues. Germline-derived CDR1 and CDR2 are SGHNT and YYREEE (reference sequence). This chain's CDR3 is CASSQGGGTGANVLTF. For the CDR3, the DNA is TGTGCCAGCAGCCAAGGGGGGGGCACTGGGGCCAACGTCCTGACTTTC.

This clone was found once. The genes are TRBV5-1 and TRBJ2-5, with D possibly TRBD1 on 6 matching bases. The V gene lost 0 bases and the J gene lost 5 bases, with 17 bases spanning the gap. The CDR3 runs to 16 residues. Germline V CDR1 and CDR2: SGHRS, YFSETQ. This chain's CDR3 is CASSLVQQGMRETQYF. Written as DNA, the CDR3 is TGCGCCAGCAGCTTGGTTCAGCAGGGGATGAGGGAGACCCAGTACTTC. Full variable domain (missing parts from reference TRBV5-1 and TRBJ2-5): KAGVTQTPRYLIKTRGQQVTLSCSPISGHRSVSWYQQTPGQGLQFLFEYFSETQRNKGNFPGRFSGRQFSNSRSEMNVSTLELGDSALYLCASSLVQQGMRETQYFGPGTRLLVL.

The rearrangement links TRBV15 to TRBJ1-5; no definite D call. Germline-derived CDR1 and CDR2 are LNHNV and YYDKDF (reference sequence). This CDR3 is built from 12 residues. Trimming took 6 bases from V and 10 from J, leaving 13 bases between them. The CDR3 DNA sequence: TGTGCCACCAGTTCGGTTAACAGCCCCCAGCATTTT. Translation: CATSSVNSPQHF.

This clone was detected a few times. CDR3 residues: CASSEHRLPDQPQHF. CDR3 in DNA: TGTGCCAGCAGTGAGCACAGGCTGCCGGATCAGCCCCAGCATTTT. V is TRBV2 and J is TRBJ1-5, with TRBD1 as a possible D gene (5 bases). The CDR3 sequence is 15 residues long. With 3 bases removed from V and 5 bases from J, the gap between germline ends came to 14 bases. The germline gives CDR1 SNHLY, CDR2 FYNNEI.

The chain has TRBV30 and TRBJ2-1, with 8 bases matching TRBD2. V lost 5 bases, J lost 10 bases, and 13 bases stayed unmatched. The CDR3 contains 14 residues. In germline, CDR1 is GTSNPN, CDR2 SVGIG (reference sequence). CDR3 in amino acids: CAWGPGGGFVEQFF. CDR3 bases: TGTGCCTGGGGCCCGGGGGGGGGCTTCGTGGAGCAGTTCTTC.

J is TRBJ2-7 and V is TRBV21-1; no check of the table's D call, TRBD2, against the DNA was made. TRBV21-1 is recorded as a pseudogene. This CDR3 spans 15 amino acids. The CDR3 DNA reads as TGTGCCAGCAGCAAATGCGGCGGGCGAACCTACGAGCAGTACTTC. It is translated as CASSKCGGRTYEQYF.

CDR3 DNA: TGCGCCAGCAGCTCATTCAGGGAAGAGACCCAGTACTTC. Translated, it gives CASSSFREETQYF. The chain is built from TRBV5-1 and TRBJ2-5, with a possible D match to TRBD1 (5 bases). The CDR3 has 13 amino acids. Germline CDR1 reads SGHRS; CDR2 reads YFSETQ. V was clipped by 3 bases and J by 3 bases, with 9 bases between them.

J is TRBJ1-1 and V is TRBV14, with TRBD1 as a possible D gene (5 bases). Germline V gives CDR1 SGHDN, CDR2 FVKESK. This CDR3 spans 16 amino acids. V was pared by 2 bases and J by 0 bases, with 13 bases between. DNA for the CDR3: TGTGCCAGCAGCCAACCCGGGGGAAATATGAACACTGAAGCTTTCTTT. It yields the protein CASSQPGGNMNTEAFF.

V gene TRBV5-1 combines with J gene TRBJ1-1, with D tentatively TRBD1 (5 bases). Trimming took 6 bases from V and 1 from J, leaving 10 bases between them. CDR1 SGHRS and CDR2 YFSETQ come from the germline V gene. The CDR3 is made up of 13 amino acids. CDR3 in amino acids: CASTQTGNTEAFF. CDR3 in DNA: TGCGCCAGCACCCAAACAGGGAACACTGAAGCTTTCTTT.

The chain joins TRBV28 to TRBJ1-1; TRBD1 agrees at 7 bases. Trimming took 6 bases from V and 4 from J; bases not matched to a gene: 5. This CDR3 comprises 13 residues. Germline V gives CDR1 MDHEN, CDR2 SYDVKM. The CDR3 protein is CASRAPGGTEAFF. The DNA of the CDR3 is TGTGCCAGCAGAGCCCCAGGGGGCACTGAAGCTTTCTTT.

Here the CDR3 DNA reads TGTGCCACTGGGACTAGCGGGGAAGCCTACGAGCAGTACTTC. This sequence encodes CATGTSGEAYEQYF. The chain carries TRBV10-3 and TRBJ2-7; TRBD2 agrees at 13 bases. CDR3 size: 14 residues. The ends lost 10 bases at V and 2 bases at J; junction bases unmatched: 5. Germline V gene sequence: CDR1 ENHRY, CDR2 SYGVKD.

In this sample, this clone turned up a few times. This chain connects TRBV27 to TRBJ1-5; D not certain. The CDR3 sequence is 13 residues long. Between the trimmed V and J ends, which lost 5 bases and 5 bases, there was a span of 10 bases. Germline CDR1 reads MNHEY; CDR2 reads SMNVEV (reference sequence). The CDR3 sequence is CASSANRDQPQHF. CDR3 coding DNA: TGTGCCAGCAGTGCAAACCGCGATCAGCCCCAGCATTTT.

CDR3 region: CASSIQARLYQPQHF. CDR3 DNA: TGTGCCAGTAGTATTCAGGCAAGGCTGTATCAGCCCCAGCATTTT. The chain joins TRBV19 to TRBJ1-5; no firm D call. The V gene lost 3 bases and the J gene lost 5 bases, with 14 bases spanning the gap. Germline CDR1 and CDR2: LNHDA and SQIVND (reference sequence). The CDR3 is made up of 15 amino acids.

The chain recombines TRBV6-5 with TRBJ2-5; TRBD1 is a possible D gene (6 bases). With 6 bases removed from V and 2 bases from J, the gap between germline ends came to 10 bases. CDR1 and CDR2 (germline): MNHEY, SVGAGI. CDR3 length equals 13 residues. The CDR3, as DNA: TGTGCCAGCAGGGGGACACTACAAGAGACCCAGTACTTC. Its translation is CASRGTLQETQYF.

The V call is TRBV2, the J call TRBJ2-1; 13 bases map to TRBD2. CDR3 length: 13 amino acids. V was pared by 11 bases and J by 9 bases, with 7 bases of the junction left unmatched. The germline V gene has CDR1 SNHLY and CDR2 FYNNEI. The CDR3 DNA reads as TGTGCCGGAGGACTAGCGGGAGCCTCTGAGCAGTTCTTC. Its protein is CAGGLAGASEQFF.

In its sample, this clone was seen once. The chain joins TRBV19 to TRBJ2-7; 7 nucleotides match TRBD1. Germline V gene sequence: CDR1 LNHDA, CDR2 SQIVND (reference sequence). V shed 6 bases and J 3 bases; nucleotides not matched to a gene: 11. This CDR3 has 15 amino acids. CDR3 in amino acids: CASRQGQGVVYEQYF. CDR3 coding DNA: TGTGCCAGTAGACAGGGGCAAGGTGTTGTCTACGAGCAGTACTTC. Supplemented by reference TRBV19 and TRBJ2-7, the full variable domain reads DGGITQSPKYLFRKEGQNVTLSCEQNLNHDAMYWYRQDPGQGLRLIYYSQIVNDFQKGDIAEGYSVSREKKESFPLTVTSAQKNPTAFYLCASRQGQGVVYEQYFGPGTRLTVT.

This rearrangement joins TRBV5-5 to TRBJ2-1, with TRBD2 identical over 9 bases. The V and J ends lost 6 bases and 0 bases, in that order; junction bases with no gene match: 4. CDR3 length: 15 residues. Per germline, CDR1 SGHKS and CDR2 YYEKEE (reference sequence). CDR3 region: CASTSSGNSYNEQFF. The CDR3 DNA reads as TGTGCCAGCACCTCTAGCGGGAACTCCTACAATGAGCAGTTCTTC.